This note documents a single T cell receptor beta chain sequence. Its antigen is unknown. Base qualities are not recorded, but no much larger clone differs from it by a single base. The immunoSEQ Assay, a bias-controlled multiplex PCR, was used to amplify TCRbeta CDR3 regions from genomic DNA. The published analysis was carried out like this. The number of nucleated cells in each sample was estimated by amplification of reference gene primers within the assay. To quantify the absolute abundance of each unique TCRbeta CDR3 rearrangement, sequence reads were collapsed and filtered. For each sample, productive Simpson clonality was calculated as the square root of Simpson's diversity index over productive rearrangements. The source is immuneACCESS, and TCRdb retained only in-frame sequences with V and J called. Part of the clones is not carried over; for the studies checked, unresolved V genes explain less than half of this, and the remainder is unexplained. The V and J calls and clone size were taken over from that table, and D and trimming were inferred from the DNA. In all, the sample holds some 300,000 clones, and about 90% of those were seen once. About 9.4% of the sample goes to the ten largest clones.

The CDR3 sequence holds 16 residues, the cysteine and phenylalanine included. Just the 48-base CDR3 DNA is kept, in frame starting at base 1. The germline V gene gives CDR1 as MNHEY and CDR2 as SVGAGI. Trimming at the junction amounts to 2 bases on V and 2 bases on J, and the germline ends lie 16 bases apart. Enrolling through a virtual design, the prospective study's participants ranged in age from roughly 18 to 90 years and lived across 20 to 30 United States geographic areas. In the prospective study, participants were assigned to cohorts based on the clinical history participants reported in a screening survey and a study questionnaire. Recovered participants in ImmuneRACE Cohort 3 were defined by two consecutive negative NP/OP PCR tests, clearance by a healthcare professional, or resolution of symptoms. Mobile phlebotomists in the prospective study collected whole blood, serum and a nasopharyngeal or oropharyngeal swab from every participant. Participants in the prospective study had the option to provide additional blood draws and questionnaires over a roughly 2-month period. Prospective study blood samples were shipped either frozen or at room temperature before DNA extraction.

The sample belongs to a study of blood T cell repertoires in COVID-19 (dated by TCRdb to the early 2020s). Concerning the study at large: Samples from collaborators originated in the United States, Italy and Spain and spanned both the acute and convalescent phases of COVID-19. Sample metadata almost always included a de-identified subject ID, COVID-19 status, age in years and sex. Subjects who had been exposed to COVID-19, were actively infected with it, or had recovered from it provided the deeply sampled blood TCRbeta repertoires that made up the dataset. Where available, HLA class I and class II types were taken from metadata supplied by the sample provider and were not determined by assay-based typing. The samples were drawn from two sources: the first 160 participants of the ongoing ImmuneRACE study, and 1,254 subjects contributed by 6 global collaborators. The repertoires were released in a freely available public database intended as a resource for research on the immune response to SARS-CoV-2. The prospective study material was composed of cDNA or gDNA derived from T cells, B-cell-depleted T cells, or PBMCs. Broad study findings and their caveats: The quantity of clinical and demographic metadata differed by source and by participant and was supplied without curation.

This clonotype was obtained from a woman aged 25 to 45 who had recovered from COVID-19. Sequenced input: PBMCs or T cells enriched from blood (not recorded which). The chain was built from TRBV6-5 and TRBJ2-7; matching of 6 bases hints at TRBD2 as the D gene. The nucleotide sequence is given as TGTGCCAGCAGTTACGATGGGGGGAGATCCGCCTACGAGCAGTACTTC. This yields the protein CASSYDGGRSAYEQYF.